The rows below give T cell receptor beta chains drawn from one sample of a study of tumor-infiltrating lymphocytes in primary liver carcinoma. TCRdb reanalysed the multiplex PCR reads using MiXCR and keeps one entry per CDR3 protein. The profile covers 80,000 or so distinct CDR3 sequences, with about 64% appearing a single time and around 13% taken by the ten largest. The sequencing sample was made of liver tumor tissue from sampling region 4. Every receptor here comes from a woman aged 55 to 70 with primary liver carcinoma and hepatitis B virus infection. CDR3s include the opening cysteine and the closing phenylalanine or tryptophan. A D gene is named only where the DNA matches it firmly. Not every row has a clone size; where given, it reads once, few, many or a size class.

d_gene: TRBD1
v_gene: TRBV19
abundance: few
j_gene: TRBJ2-7
CDR3nt: TGTGCCAGCCAGGACAGGACGGGCTTCGAGCAGTACTTC
CDR3aa: CASQDRTGFEQYF

d_gene: -
v_gene: TRBV6-2/TRBV6-3
abundance: -
j_gene: TRBJ2-7
CDR3nt: TGTGCCAGCAGTTACGGGGGTGAGGCCTACGAGCAGTACTTC
CDR3aa: CASSYGGEAYEQYF

d_gene: -
v_gene: TRBV11-2
abundance: -
j_gene: TRBJ2-3
CDR3nt: TGTGCCAGCAGACTAGAGGCAGGAGGCTCAGTTACGCAGTATTTT
CDR3aa: CASRLEAGGSVTQYF

d_gene: -
v_gene: TRBV12-3/TRBV12-4
abundance: few
j_gene: TRBJ1-1
CDR3nt: TGTGCCAGCAGTTTAGCGCGGCCCCCTGACGTGGGTGTAGCTTTCTTT
CDR3aa: CASSLARPPDVGVAFF

d_gene: -
v_gene: TRBV11-2
abundance: -
j_gene: TRBJ2-3
CDR3nt: TGTGCCAGCAGGCCCTCTGCGACAAGCTCAGATACGCGGTATTTT
CDR3aa: CASRPSATSSDTRYF

d_gene: -
v_gene: TRBV6-2/TRBV6-3
abundance: -
j_gene: TRBJ2-3
CDR3nt: TGTGCCAGCAGAAATCCTAGTGGTTGGCTTTGGTCTAGCACAGATACGCTGTATTTT
CDR3aa: CASRNPSGWLWSSTDTLYF

d_gene: -
v_gene: TRBV6-2/TRBV6-3
abundance: -
j_gene: TRBJ2-1
CDR3nt: TGTGCCAGCACTTACAGATTCAATGAGCAGTTCTTC
CDR3aa: CASTYRFNEQFF

d_gene: -
v_gene: TRBV6-6
abundance: -
j_gene: TRBJ2-5
CDR3nt: TGTGCCAGCAGTTACTCGACCTACAGGGCTCCCCAAGAGATTCAGTACTTC
CDR3aa: CASSYSTYRAPQEIQYF

d_gene: TRBD2
v_gene: TRBV11-2
abundance: -
j_gene: TRBJ2-1
CDR3nt: TGTGCCAGCATCTGGGGGGGGGAGGGAACCTACAATGAGCGGTTCTTC
CDR3aa: CASIWGGEGTYNERFF

d_gene: -
v_gene: TRBV12-3/TRBV12-4
abundance: -
j_gene: TRBJ2-1
CDR3nt: TGTGCCAGCATCTTGGTGGGAATCTACAATGAGCAGTTCTTC
CDR3aa: CASILVGIYNEQFF

d_gene: TRBD1
v_gene: TRBV19
abundance: -
j_gene: TRBJ1-2
CDR3nt: TGTGCCAGTAGTATTATGAGACAGGGGAACTATGGCTACACCTTC
CDR3aa: CASSIMRQGNYGYTF

d_gene: -
v_gene: TRBV6-1
abundance: -
j_gene: TRBJ1-3
CDR3nt: TGCGCCAGCAGTGGGAATATCGGCTCTGGAAACACCATATATTTT
CDR3aa: CASSGNIGSGNTIYF

d_gene: -
v_gene: TRBV12-5
abundance: -
j_gene: TRBJ2-1
CDR3nt: TGTGCTAGTTGTTTGGTCGTGGGGAGGATCGATGAGCAGTTCTTC
CDR3aa: CASCLVVGRIDEQFF

d_gene: -
v_gene: TRBV7-9
abundance: -
j_gene: TRBJ1-2
CDR3nt: TGCGCCAGCAGCTTAGAAGTGCCTGGGTATCGCTACACCTTC
CDR3aa: CASSLEVPGYRYTF

d_gene: -
v_gene: TRBV6-5
abundance: -
j_gene: TRBJ1-5
CDR3nt: TGTACCAGCAGCCCAGGACGGATCAGCGGCCAGCCCCAGCATTTT
CDR3aa: CTSSPGRISGQPQHF

d_gene: -
v_gene: TRBV28
abundance: once
j_gene: TRBJ2-3
CDR3nt: TGTGCCAGCAGCTTAACGGGGAGCACAGATGCGCAGTATTTT
CDR3aa: CASSLTGSTDAQYF

d_gene: TRBD2
v_gene: TRBV5-4
abundance: -
j_gene: TRBJ2-3
CDR3nt: TGTCCCAGCAGCCTGAGCGGGAGGGGTGGGACAGATACACAGTATTTT
CDR3aa: CPSSLSGRGGTDTQYF

d_gene: -
v_gene: TRBV10-1
abundance: -
j_gene: TRBJ1-1
CDR3nt: TGCGCTAGCAGTCCTCAAGTGAACACTGAAGGTTTCTTT
CDR3aa: CASSPQVNTEGFF

d_gene: TRBD1
v_gene: TRBV5-1
abundance: many
j_gene: TRBJ2-2
CDR3nt: TGCGCCAGCAGCTCCGGGACAGGGTTCAGTTGGACCGGGGAGCTGTTTTTT
CDR3aa: CASSSGTGFSWTGELFF

d_gene: TRBD2
v_gene: TRBV7-9
abundance: -
j_gene: TRBJ2-5
CDR3nt: TGTGCCAGCAGCAGGGGGAGTGTCGGGGGGGGGACCCAGTACTTC
CDR3aa: CASSRGSVGGGTQYF

d_gene: TRBD2
v_gene: TRBV30
abundance: many
j_gene: TRBJ2-3
CDR3nt: TGTGCCTGGGGGACTAGCGGGACGGCAGATACGCAGTATTTT
CDR3aa: CAWGTSGTADTQYF

d_gene: -
v_gene: TRBV6-1
abundance: many
j_gene: TRBJ2-4
CDR3nt: TGTGCCAGCAGAAACAAGGGACTTCAAAACATTCAGTACTTC
CDR3aa: CASRNKGLQNIQYF

d_gene: TRBD2
v_gene: TRBV7-9
abundance: -
j_gene: TRBJ2-3
CDR3nt: TGTGCCAGCAGCCGGAGCGGGGGTTTGACAGATACGCAGTATTTT
CDR3aa: CASSRSGGLTDTQYF

d_gene: -
v_gene: TRBV10-3
abundance: few
j_gene: TRBJ1-5
CDR3nt: TGTGCCACCGGCCCAGGTGGTGGCAATCAGCCCCAGCATTTT
CDR3aa: CATGPGGGNQPQHF

d_gene: TRBD2
v_gene: TRBV10-3
abundance: -
j_gene: TRBJ2-7
CDR3nt: TGTGCCATCAGTGAGCGGACTAGATATCCCTACGGGCAGTACTTC
CDR3aa: CAISERTRYPYGQYF

d_gene: -
v_gene: TRBV10-3
abundance: many
j_gene: TRBJ1-4
CDR3nt: TGTGCCATCAGTGAGTCATTCCCGTATGAACTGTTTTTT
CDR3aa: CAISESFPYELFF

d_gene: TRBD1
v_gene: TRBV29-1
abundance: -
j_gene: TRBJ2-1
CDR3nt: TGCAGCTTGAGGACAGGGGAACCCTACAATGAGCAGTTTTTC
CDR3aa: CSLRTGEPYNEQFF

d_gene: -
v_gene: TRBV6-6
abundance: -
j_gene: TRBJ1-5
CDR3nt: TGTGCCAGCACCCGAAGGGAGAGGCAGCCCCAGCATTTT
CDR3aa: CASTRRERQPQHF

d_gene: TRBD1
v_gene: TRBV25-1
abundance: many
j_gene: TRBJ1-1
CDR3nt: TGTGCCAGCACAGGGACAGTTACGAACACTGAAGCTTTCTTT
CDR3aa: CASTGTVTNTEAFF

d_gene: -
v_gene: TRBV5-1
abundance: -
j_gene: TRBJ2-7
CDR3nt: TGCGCCAGCAGCTTGGGGGGAATCGGTTCCTACAAGCAGTACTTC
CDR3aa: CASSLGGIGSYKQYF

d_gene: -
v_gene: TRBV14
abundance: -
j_gene: TRBJ2-1
CDR3nt: TGTGTCAGCAGCCAAGAATGGAGCTCCCCCCCGTACAATGAGCACTTCTTC
CDR3aa: CVSSQEWSSPPYNEHFF

d_gene: -
v_gene: TRBV2
abundance: -
j_gene: TRBJ2-4
CDR3nt: TGTACCAGCAGTGAAGGCGGCGGGATGACTATGAACATTCAGTACTTC
CDR3aa: CTSSEGGGMTMNIQYF

d_gene: TRBD2
v_gene: TRBV6-4
abundance: many
j_gene: TRBJ2-2
CDR3nt: TGTGCCAGCAGGCGGGGGGGGCCGGACACCGGGGAGCTGTTTTTT
CDR3aa: CASRRGGPDTGELFF

d_gene: -
v_gene: TRBV7-8
abundance: -
j_gene: TRBJ2-3
CDR3nt: TGTGCCAGCAACTTAGACTCTAGATCGCGAGATACGCAGTTTTTT
CDR3aa: CASNLDSRSRDTQFF

d_gene: TRBD1
v_gene: TRBV29-1
abundance: -
j_gene: TRBJ2-5
CDR3nt: TGCAGCGTTGAAGCGGACAGGGGGCGAGCAGAGACCCAGTACTTC
CDR3aa: CSVEADRGRAETQYF

d_gene: -
v_gene: TRBV4-1
abundance: -
j_gene: TRBJ1-4
CDR3nt: TGCGCCAGCAGCCCACTCATGGGTAGTGGAGGAGAAAAACTGTTTTTT
CDR3aa: CASSPLMGSGGEKLFF

d_gene: TRBD1
v_gene: TRBV5-6
abundance: many
j_gene: TRBJ2-1
CDR3nt: TGTGCCAGCAGTTCCGGACAGGGCCGTTGGCAGTTCTTC
CDR3aa: CASSSGQGRWQFF

d_gene: -
v_gene: TRBV7-9
abundance: -
j_gene: TRBJ2-5
CDR3nt: TGTGCCAGCAGCTTAGGACTATCCGTGGGGGAGACCCAGTACTTC
CDR3aa: CASSLGLSVGETQYF

d_gene: TRBD2
v_gene: TRBV12-3/TRBV12-4
abundance: -
j_gene: TRBJ2-1
CDR3nt: TGTACCAGCAGTTTGGGACTAGCGGGAGGTAATGAGCAGTTCTTC
CDR3aa: CTSSLGLAGGNEQFF

d_gene: -
v_gene: TRBV18
abundance: -
j_gene: TRBJ2-5
CDR3nt: TGTGACAGCTCACAAGCCCAGAGCCAAGAGACCCAGTACTTC
CDR3aa: CDSSQAQSQETQYF

d_gene: -
v_gene: TRBV6-1
abundance: -
j_gene: TRBJ2-7
CDR3nt: TGTGCCCGCGGTGTCGGGAGACCCGCCTACGAGCAGTACTTC
CDR3aa: CARGVGRPAYEQYF

d_gene: -
v_gene: TRBV5-5
abundance: -
j_gene: TRBJ2-6
CDR3nt: TGTGACAGCAGCATGACAGCCCGCTCTGGGGCCAACGTCCTGACCTTC
CDR3aa: CDSSMTARSGANVLTF

d_gene: TRBD2
v_gene: TRBV30
abundance: many
j_gene: TRBJ2-1
CDR3nt: TGTGCCTGGGAAGCGGGGATCTCCTACAATGAGCAGTTCTTC
CDR3aa: CAWEAGISYNEQFF

d_gene: TRBD2
v_gene: TRBV6-5
abundance: -
j_gene: TRBJ2-7
CDR3nt: TGTGCTAGCAGGCCAGCGGGAGGGCCCTCAAACTCCTACGAGCAGTACTTC
CDR3aa: CASRPAGGPSNSYEQYF

d_gene: -
v_gene: TRBV6-1
abundance: many
j_gene: TRBJ2-4
CDR3nt: TGTGCCAGCAGCCCTCTACTAGCATCCCGAGGCATTCAGTACTTC
CDR3aa: CASSPLLASRGIQYF

d_gene: -
v_gene: TRBV28
abundance: -
j_gene: TRBJ1-2
CDR3nt: TGTGCCAGCAGTCCGACTGGGATTGATGGCTACACCTTC
CDR3aa: CASSPTGIDGYTF

d_gene: -
v_gene: TRBV6-1
abundance: few
j_gene: TRBJ2-7
CDR3nt: TGTGCCACCAGTGAACGCCAGAGTCTACACTCCTACGAGCAGTACTTC
CDR3aa: CATSERQSLHSYEQYF

d_gene: -
v_gene: TRBV12-3/TRBV12-4
abundance: -
j_gene: TRBJ2-7
CDR3nt: TGTGCCAGCAGTTCCGGGTCCTGCTACGAGCAGTACTTC
CDR3aa: CASSSGSCYEQYF

d_gene: TRBD2
v_gene: TRBV29-1
abundance: -
j_gene: TRBJ2-5
CDR3nt: TGCAGCGTTACCCATGGACTAGCAGCTATGAACGAGACCCAGTACTTC
CDR3aa: CSVTHGLAAMNETQYF

d_gene: -
v_gene: TRBV6-1
abundance: -
j_gene: TRBJ2-3
CDR3nt: TGTGCCAGCACTGTGGCCGAGACAGGTACGCAGTATTTT
CDR3aa: CASTVAETGTQYF

d_gene: -
v_gene: TRBV14
abundance: -
j_gene: TRBJ1-2
CDR3nt: TGTGCCTGTCGGCCAAGGGGTAAAGCTAACTATGGCTACACCTTC
CDR3aa: CACRPRGKANYGYTF